The 6 T cell receptor beta chains in this list originate from one sample, sequenced in a study of shared clonotypes between healthy human individuals (dated by TCRdb to the early 2020s). Library prep was done by the immunoSEQ multiplex PCR assay. This immuneACCESS table, as held by TCRdb, lists in-frame sequences with V and J called but not all clones. Of the missing ones, under half trace to an unresolved V gene in checked studies; the others have no known cause. Within this sample are roughly 450,000 clones, with approximately 79% of them counted one time only. The ten largest clones represent over 10% of the sample. The sequencing input was PBMCs. The source is a woman aged 40 to 55 in good health. Some clones in this sample may be carry-over from other donors' samples.

The J gene is TRBJ2-5, the V gene TRBV28; perhaps TRBD2 as D (5 bases). Trimming cost V 3 bases and J 3 bases, with 17 bases left between them. The CDR3 has 16 amino acids. Germline lookup yields CDR1 MDHEN and CDR2 SYDVKM. The CDR3 loop reads CASSFSVRETKETQYF. The CDR3 nucleotides are TGTGCCAGCAGTTTCAGTGTGAGGGAAACAAAAGAGACCCAGTACTTC.

The chain is built from TRBV15 and TRBJ2-5, with D hard to call. CDR1 and CDR2 from the germline V gene are LNHNV and YYDKDF (reference sequence). Trimming pared 0 bases from V and 5 bases from J, leaving 10 bases between. The CDR3 has 14 amino acids. The CDR3 sequence is CATSRDLGRETQYF. The CDR3 DNA reads as TGTGCCACCAGCAGAGATCTTGGCCGGGAGACCCAGTACTTC.

This chain uses TRBV4-2 with TRBJ2-1; 7 bases are shared with TRBD2. V lost 0 bases, J lost 7 bases, and 9 bases stayed unmatched. Germline assignment: CDR1 LGHNA and CDR2 YNFKEQ. CDR3 size: 16 residues. CDR3 sequence (DNA): TGTGCCAGCAGCCAAGATATGAGGGGAGGGGCGAATGAGCAGTTCTTC. Its protein product is CASSQDMRGGANEQFF.

V and J are TRBV6-5 and TRBJ1-2; the match to TRBD1 covers 7 bases. V shed 0 bases, J shed 8 bases, and the junction held 9 bases outside the gene matches. Per the germline V gene, CDR1 is MNHEY and CDR2 is SVGAGI. The CDR3 sequence is 15 residues long. CDR3 nucleotides: TGTGCCAGCAGTTACTCGGGAAACAGGGGAGGCGGCTACACCTTC. Amino acid sequence: CASSYSGNRGGGYTF.

The chain combines TRBV15 with TRBJ2-1; 8 positions agree with TRBD2. The CDR3 has 15 residues. From germline, CDR1 is LNHNV and CDR2 YYDKDF (reference sequence). Trimming cost V 0 bases and J 6 bases; bases outside gene matches: 4. The chain's CDR3 is CATSRDLGTSNEQFF. Written as DNA, the CDR3 is TGTGCCACCAGCAGAGATCTAGGGACTAGCAATGAGCAGTTCTTC.

This clone was seen a single time. The chain has TRBV5-4 and TRBJ2-1; 9 nucleotides line up with TRBD2. The V and J ends lost 1 base and 8 bases, in that order; junction bases with no gene match: 10. The CDR3 has 16 residues. The germline gives CDR1 SGHNT, CDR2 YYREEE (reference sequence). CDR3 sequence: CASSLTSGRIGDEQFF. CDR3 in DNA: TGTGCCAGCAGCTTGACAAGCGGGAGGATAGGCGATGAGCAGTTCTTC.